This T cell receptor beta chain was recorded in a study of patients and donors after allogeneic stem cell transplantation. Germline V gives CDR1 SEHNR, CDR2 FQNEAQ (reference sequence). The CDR3 covers 15 residues. Trimming shortened V by 5 bases and J by 3 bases, and 16 bases separated the two germline ends. MiXCR, applied by TCRdb to the RT-PCR reads, yields one record per CDR3 protein. The sample consists of over 350,000 distinct CDR3 sequences, approximately 16% of them appearing once. The chain is built from TRBV7-9 and TRBJ1-2; TRBD1 is a possible D gene (5 bases). This clonotype was obtained from a human donor who was either an allogeneic HSCT recipient or a stem cell or donor lymphocyte infusion donor (not recorded which). It is not recorded whose cells these are; they may come from a transplant donor. Sequencing was done on a sample of blood, either unsorted or a sorted T cell fraction (not recorded which). The CDR3 region has the DNA TGTGCCAGCAGCCCGGGCCCCCTCAGGGACTATGGCTACACCTTC. Amino acids: CASSPGPLRDYGYTF.